The clone carrying this T cell receptor (beta chain) has ten or more counts. What it recognizes is unknown. The CDR3 has 13 residues. With 5 bases removed from V and 8 bases from J, the gap between germline ends came to 15 bases. Germline V gene data show CDR1 as DFQATT and CDR2 as SNEGSKA (reference sequence). Patients having uncontrolled infection, another autoimmune disease, pregnancy or lactation were not included. Amplified TCR beta CDR3 regions derived from RNA transcripts. In the first-round RT-PCR of the TCR CDR3, the HTBI primer set was used. TCRdb called the multiplex PCR reads again in MiXCR, with one record for every CDR3 protein. The sample carries 700,000 to 950,000 distinct CDR3 sequences, just over 35% recorded once. The data are from a study of T cells in Graves' hyperthyroidism and ophthalmopathy. Whole-study results and caveats: The blood repertoire included most of the expanded thyroid clonotypes above 0.001. Onset of ophthalmopathy came a median approximately 6.8 months after the model predicted it.

The J gene is TRBJ1-4, the V gene TRBV20-1, with D tentatively TRBD1 (6 bases). The sample taken for sequencing was blood. This sequence was found in a woman between 40 and 50 years old with Graves' hyperthyroidism. CDR3 region: CSARTVLGEKLFF. As DNA, the CDR3 is TGCAGTGCTCGGACAGTCTTAGGGGAAAAACTGTTTTTT.